Sequencing of this T cell receptor beta chain was carried out in a study of cytomegalovirus exposure and HLA in healthy donors. With 60 Vbeta and 13 Jbeta primers, the PCR was carried out. Method: immunoSEQ multiplex PCR; TCRdb's copy keeps in-frame clones and lacks some. The table lists around 100,000 clones. Concerning this clone: The antigen remains undetermined.

Overall study results and limits: The authors considered a cluster of highly shared sequence variants likely to be a sequencing artifact. The study recorded 150 to 200 TCR beta chains that were cytomegalovirus-associated. HLA allele associations emerged for under 20,000 TCR beta sequences in a later analysis, at 0.05 false discovery rate.

The CDR3 is made up of 15 amino acids. The germline gives CDR1 MNHNS, CDR2 SASEGT. V was trimmed by 5 bases and J by 0 bases, leaving 11 bases between them. The rearrangement links TRBV6-1 to TRBJ1-3; D ambiguous. Source material: PBMCs. This receptor was taken from a man aged 45-65 years in good health and CMV-seronegative. The CDR3 sequence is CASSRQLTSGNTIYF. The DNA for the CDR3 is TGTGCCAGCAGTCGTCAGTTAACCTCTGGAAACACCATATATTTT.